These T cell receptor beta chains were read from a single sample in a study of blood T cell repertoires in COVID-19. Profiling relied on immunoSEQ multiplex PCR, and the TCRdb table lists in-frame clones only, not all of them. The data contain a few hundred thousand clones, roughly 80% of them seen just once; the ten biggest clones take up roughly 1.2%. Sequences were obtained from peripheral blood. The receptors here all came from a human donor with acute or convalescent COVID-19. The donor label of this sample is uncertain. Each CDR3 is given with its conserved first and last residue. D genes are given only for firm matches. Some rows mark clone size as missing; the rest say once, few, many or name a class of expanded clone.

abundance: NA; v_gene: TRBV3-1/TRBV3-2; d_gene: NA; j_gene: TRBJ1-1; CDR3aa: CASRFAGSNTEAFF; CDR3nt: TGTGCCAGCAGGTTCGCGGGATCGAACACTGAAGCTTTCTTT
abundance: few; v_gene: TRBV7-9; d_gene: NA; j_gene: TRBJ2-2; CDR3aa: CASRPRNTGELFF; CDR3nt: TGTGCCTCTAGACCGAGAAACACCGGGGAGCTGTTTTTT
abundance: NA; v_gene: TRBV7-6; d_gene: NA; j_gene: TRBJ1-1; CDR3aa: CASSLVDGGLGTEAFF; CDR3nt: TGTGCCAGCAGCTTAGTTGATGGGGGCTTGGGCACTGAAGCTTTCTTT
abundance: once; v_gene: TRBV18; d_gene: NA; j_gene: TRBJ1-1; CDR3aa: CASSPLGGSAFF; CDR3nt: TGTGCCAGCTCACCGCTGGGGGGTAGCGCTTTCTTT
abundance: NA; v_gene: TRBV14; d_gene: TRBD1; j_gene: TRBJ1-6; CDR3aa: CATATGGNSPLHF; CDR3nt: TGTGCCACCGCGACAGGGGGGAATTCACCCCTCCACTTT
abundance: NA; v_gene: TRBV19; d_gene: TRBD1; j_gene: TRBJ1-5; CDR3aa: CASRRTGGSNQPQHF; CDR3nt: TGTGCCAGTAGAAGAACAGGGGGAAGCAATCAGCCCCAGCATTTT
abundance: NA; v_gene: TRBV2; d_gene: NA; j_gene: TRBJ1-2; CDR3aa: CASREGRLNLYGYTF; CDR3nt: TGTGCCAGCAGGGAGGGCCGACTTAACCTCTATGGCTACACCTTC
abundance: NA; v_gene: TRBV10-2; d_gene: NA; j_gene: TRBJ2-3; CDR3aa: CASSVPGLITDTQYF; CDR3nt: TGCGCCAGCAGTGTCCCGGGACTCATCACAGATACGCAGTATTTT
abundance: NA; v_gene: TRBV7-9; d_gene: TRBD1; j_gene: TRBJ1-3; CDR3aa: CASSSGTAGNTIYF; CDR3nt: TGTGCCAGCAGCTCTGGGACAGCTGGAAACACCATATATTTT
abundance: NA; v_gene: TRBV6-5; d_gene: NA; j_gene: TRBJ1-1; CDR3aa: CASSYIWEGAEAFF; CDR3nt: TGTGCCAGCAGTTATATTTGGGAGGGGGCTGAAGCTTTCTTT
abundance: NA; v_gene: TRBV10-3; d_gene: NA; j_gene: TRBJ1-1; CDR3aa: CAISAGVEAEAFF; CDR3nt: TGTGCCATCAGTGCCGGGGTTGAGGCTGAAGCTTTCTTT
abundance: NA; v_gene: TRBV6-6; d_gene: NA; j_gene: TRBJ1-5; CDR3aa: CASTGSNQPQHF; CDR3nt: TGTGCCAGCACGGGGAGCAATCAGCCCCAGCATTTT
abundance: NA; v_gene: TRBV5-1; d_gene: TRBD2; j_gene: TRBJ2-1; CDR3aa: CASSLELAGYNEQFF; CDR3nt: TGCGCCAGCAGCTTGGAGCTAGCGGGGTACAATGAGCAGTTCTTC
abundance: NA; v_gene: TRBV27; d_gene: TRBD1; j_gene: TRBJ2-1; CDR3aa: CASSLVGDSYYNEQFF; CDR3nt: TGTGCCAGCAGTTTGGTAGGGGACAGCTACTACAATGAGCAGTTCTTC
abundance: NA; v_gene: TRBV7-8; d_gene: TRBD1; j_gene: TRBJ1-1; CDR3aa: CASSLAGSGSGLDRDTEAFF; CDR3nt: TGTGCCAGCAGCTTAGCGGGCAGTGGGAGTGGTCTGGACAGGGACACTGAAGCTTTCTTT
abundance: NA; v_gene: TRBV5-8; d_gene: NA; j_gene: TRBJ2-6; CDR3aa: CASSWRGSGANVLTF; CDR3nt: TGTGCCAGCAGCTGGCGGGGCTCTGGGGCCAACGTCCTGACTTTC
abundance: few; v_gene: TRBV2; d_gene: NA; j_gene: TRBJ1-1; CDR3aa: CASSEREPRYTEAFF; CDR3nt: TGTGCCAGCAGTGAAAGGGAGCCGCGGTACACTGAAGCTTTCTTT
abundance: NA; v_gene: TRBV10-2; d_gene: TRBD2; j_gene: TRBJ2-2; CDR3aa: CASRTSGGYGELFF; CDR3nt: TGCGCCAGCAGGACTAGCGGGGGGTATGGGGAGCTGTTTTTT
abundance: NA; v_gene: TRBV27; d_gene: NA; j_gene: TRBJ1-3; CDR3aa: CASSLTGSGNTIYF; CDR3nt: TGTGCCAGCAGTTTAACCGGCTCTGGAAACACCATATATTTT
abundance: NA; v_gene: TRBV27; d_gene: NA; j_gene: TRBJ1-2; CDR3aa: CASSLSGQYGYTF; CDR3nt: TGTGCCAGCAGTTTATCTGGACAGTATGGCTACACCTTC
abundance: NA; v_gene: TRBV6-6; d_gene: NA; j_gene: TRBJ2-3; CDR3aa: CASSLGQITDTQYF; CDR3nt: TGTGCCAGCAGTTTGGGACAAATCACAGATACGCAGTATTTT
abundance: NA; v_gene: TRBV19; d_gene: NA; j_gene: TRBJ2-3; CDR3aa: CASSKYAGGATDTQYF; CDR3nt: TGTGCCAGTAGTAAGTATGCCGGCGGGGCCACAGATACGCAGTATTTT
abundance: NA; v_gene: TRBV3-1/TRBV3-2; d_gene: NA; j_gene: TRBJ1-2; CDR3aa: CASSQRGGLPYGYTF; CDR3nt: TGTGCCAGCAGCCAAAGGGGGGGTCTTCCCTATGGCTACACCTTC
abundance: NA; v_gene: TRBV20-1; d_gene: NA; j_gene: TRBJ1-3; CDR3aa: CSARQGNTIYF; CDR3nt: TGCAGTGCTAGACAGGGAAACACCATATATTTT
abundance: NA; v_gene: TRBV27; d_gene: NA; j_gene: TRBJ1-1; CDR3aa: CASRPAGNRDTEAFF; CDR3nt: TGTGCCAGCAGGCCGGCGGGGAATAGGGACACTGAAGCTTTCTTT
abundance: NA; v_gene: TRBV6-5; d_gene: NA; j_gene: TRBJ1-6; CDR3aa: CASSLRVYSPLHF; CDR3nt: TGTGCCAGCAGCCTACGGGTATATTCACCCCTCCACTTT
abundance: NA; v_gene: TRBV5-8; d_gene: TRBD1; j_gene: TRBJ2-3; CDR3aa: CASSVGQGDTDTQYF; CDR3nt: TGTGCCAGCAGCGTGGGACAGGGAGACACAGATACGCAGTATTTT
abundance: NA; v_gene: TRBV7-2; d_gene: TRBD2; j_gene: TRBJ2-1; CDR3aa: CASSSLAGGGFDEQFF; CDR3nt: TGTGCCAGCAGCTCCTTAGCGGGAGGAGGCTTCGATGAGCAGTTCTTC
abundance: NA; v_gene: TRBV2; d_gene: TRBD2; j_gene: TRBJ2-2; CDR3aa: CASTNLAGAGELFF; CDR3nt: TGTGCCAGCACCAATCTAGCGGGGGCCGGGGAGCTGTTTTTT
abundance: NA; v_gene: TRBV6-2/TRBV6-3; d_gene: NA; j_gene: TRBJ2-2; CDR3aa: CASSYRARDTGELFF; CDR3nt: TGTGCCAGCAGTTACAGGGCGAGGGACACCGGGGAGCTGTTTTTT
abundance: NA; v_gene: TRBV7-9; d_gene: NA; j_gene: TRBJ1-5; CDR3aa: CASSPGRSVNQPQHF; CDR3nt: TGTGCCAGCAGCCCTGGTCGGAGTGTTAATCAGCCCCAGCATTTT
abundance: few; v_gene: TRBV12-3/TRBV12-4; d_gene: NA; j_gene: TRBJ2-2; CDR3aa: CASKLAGELFF; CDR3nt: TGTGCCAGTAAATTAGCCGGGGAGCTGTTTTTT
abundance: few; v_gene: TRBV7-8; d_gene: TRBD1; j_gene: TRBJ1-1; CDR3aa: CASSSGTGGLNTEAFF; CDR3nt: TGTGCCAGCAGCTCCGGGACAGGGGGCTTGAACACTGAAGCTTTCTTT
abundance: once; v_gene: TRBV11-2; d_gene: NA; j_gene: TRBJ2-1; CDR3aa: CASSPIPLGENEQFF; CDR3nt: TGTGCCAGCAGCCCAATCCCTCTAGGGGAAAATGAGCAGTTCTTC
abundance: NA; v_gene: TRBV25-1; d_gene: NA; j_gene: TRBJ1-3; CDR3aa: CASSELSRPGNTIYF; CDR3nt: TGTGCCAGCAGTGAATTAAGCAGGCCTGGAAACACCATATATTTT
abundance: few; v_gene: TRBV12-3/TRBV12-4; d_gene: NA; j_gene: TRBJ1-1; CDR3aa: CASSTRGTEAFF; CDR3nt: TGTGCCAGCAGCACAAGGGGCACTGAAGCTTTCTTT
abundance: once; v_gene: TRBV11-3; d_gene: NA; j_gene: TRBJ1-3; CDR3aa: CASSLEGASGNTIYF; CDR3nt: TGTGCCAGCAGCTTAGAGGGGGCCTCTGGAAACACCATATATTTT
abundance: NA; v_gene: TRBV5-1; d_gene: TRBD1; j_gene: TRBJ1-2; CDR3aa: CASSSQGASYYGYTF; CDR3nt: TGCGCCAGCAGCTCACAGGGGGCTTCTTACTATGGCTACACCTTC
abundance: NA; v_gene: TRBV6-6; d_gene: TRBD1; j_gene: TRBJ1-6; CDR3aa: CASSPGTGGSSYNSPLHF; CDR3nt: TGTGCCAGCAGTCCCGGGACAGGAGGTAGCTCCTATAATTCACCCCTCCACTTT
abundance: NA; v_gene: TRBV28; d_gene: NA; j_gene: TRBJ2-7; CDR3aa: CASNNNRVLYEQYF; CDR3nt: TGTGCCAGCAATAACAACAGGGTCCTCTACGAGCAGTACTTC
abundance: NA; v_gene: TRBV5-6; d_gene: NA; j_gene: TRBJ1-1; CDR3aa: CASSYGQTEAFF; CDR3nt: TGTGCCAGCAGCTATGGACAGACTGAAGCTTTCTTT
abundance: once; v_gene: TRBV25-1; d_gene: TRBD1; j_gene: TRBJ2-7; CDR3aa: CASRRTGGEQYF; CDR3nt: TGTGCCAGCAGGCGGACAGGGGGCGAGCAGTACTTC
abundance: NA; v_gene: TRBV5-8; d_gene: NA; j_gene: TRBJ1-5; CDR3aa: CASSLGAPRSNQPQHF; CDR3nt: TGTGCCAGCAGCTTGGGGGCACCTCGATCCAATCAGCCCCAGCATTTT
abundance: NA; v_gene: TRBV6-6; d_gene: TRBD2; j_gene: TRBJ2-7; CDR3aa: CASSSTSGGSYEQYF; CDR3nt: TGTGCCAGCAGCAGTACTAGCGGGGGATCCTACGAGCAGTACTTC
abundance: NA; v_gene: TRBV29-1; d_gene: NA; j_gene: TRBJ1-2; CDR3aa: CSVQGPYGYTF; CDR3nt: TGCAGCGTACAGGGCCCCTATGGCTACACCTTC
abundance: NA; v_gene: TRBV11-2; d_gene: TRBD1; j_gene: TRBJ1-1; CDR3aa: CASSRRRDRGYTEAFF; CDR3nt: TGTGCCAGCAGCCGGCGGAGGGACAGGGGGTACACTGAAGCTTTCTTT
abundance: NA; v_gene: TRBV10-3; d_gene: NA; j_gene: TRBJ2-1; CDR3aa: CAISVSPLAVNEQFF; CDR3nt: TGTGCCATCAGTGTATCCCCGCTAGCAGTAAATGAGCAGTTCTTC
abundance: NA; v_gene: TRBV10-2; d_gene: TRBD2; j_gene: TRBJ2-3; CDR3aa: CASSGGATSGSFTDTQYF; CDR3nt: TGCGCCAGCAGTGGAGGTGCGACTAGCGGGAGTTTCACAGATACGCAGTATTTT
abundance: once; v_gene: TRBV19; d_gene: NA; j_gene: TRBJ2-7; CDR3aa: CASSITASFSYEQYF; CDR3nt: TGTGCCAGTAGTATCACGGCTAGCTTCTCCTACGAGCAGTACTTC
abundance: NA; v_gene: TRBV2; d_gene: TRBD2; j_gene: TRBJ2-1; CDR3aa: CASSRTSGGAVEQFF; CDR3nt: TGTGCCAGCAGCCGGACTAGCGGGGGGGCCGTGGAGCAGTTCTTC
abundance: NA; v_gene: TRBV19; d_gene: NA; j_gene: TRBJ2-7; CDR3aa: CASSIDRGLSYEQYF; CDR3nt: TGTGCCAGTAGTATAGATAGGGGCCTATCCTACGAGCAGTACTTC
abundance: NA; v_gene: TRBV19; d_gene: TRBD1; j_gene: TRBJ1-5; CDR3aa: CASRDRNSNQPQHF; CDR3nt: TGTGCCAGTAGGGACAGGAATAGCAATCAGCCCCAGCATTTT
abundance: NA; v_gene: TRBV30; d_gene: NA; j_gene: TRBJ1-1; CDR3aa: CAFSEQGRLAFF; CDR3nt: TGTGCCTTCTCTGAGCAGGGGCGCCTCGCTTTCTTT
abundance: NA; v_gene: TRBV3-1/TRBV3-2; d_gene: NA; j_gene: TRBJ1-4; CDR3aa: CASSQDGGGLFF; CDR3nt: TGTGCCAGCAGCCAAGATGGGGGGGGACTGTTTTTT
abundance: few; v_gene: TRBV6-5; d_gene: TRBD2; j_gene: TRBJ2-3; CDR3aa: CASSYRSGVSTDTQYF; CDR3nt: TGTGCCAGCAGCTACCGGAGCGGGGTATCCACAGATACGCAGTATTTT
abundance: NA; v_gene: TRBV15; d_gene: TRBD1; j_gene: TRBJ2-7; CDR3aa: CATSSPGQDYEQYF; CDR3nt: TGTGCCACCAGCAGCCCGGGACAGGACTACGAGCAGTACTTC
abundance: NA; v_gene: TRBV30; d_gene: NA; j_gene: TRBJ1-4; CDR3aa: CAWSDLRQSNEKLFF; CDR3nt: TGTGCCTGGAGTGACTTGAGACAGAGTAATGAAAAACTGTTTTTT
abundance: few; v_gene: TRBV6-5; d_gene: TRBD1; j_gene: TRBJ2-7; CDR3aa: CASTPGQGYEQYF; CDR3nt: TGTGCCAGCACTCCCGGACAGGGCTACGAGCAGTACTTC
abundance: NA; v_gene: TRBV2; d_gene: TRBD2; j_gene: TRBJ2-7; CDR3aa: CASSRTSGSYEQYF; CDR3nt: TGTGCCAGCAGTAGGACTAGCGGGAGCTACGAGCAGTACTTC